A selection of T cell receptor beta chains follows, all from one sample in a study of graft-versus-host responses after intestinal transplantation. TCRdb keeps only in-frame clones here, not all; method: immunoSEQ multiplex PCR. The top ten hold roughly 1.2% of the sample, which has 13,000 or so clones, over 30% seen once. The sample consisted of alloreactive CD4+ T cells from a mixed lymphocyte reaction culture, taken before intestinal transplant. These receptors came from a human patient who received an intestinal transplant. The CDR3 runs from the conserved cysteine through the conserved F or W. The D gene is left open where the match is weak. Size values are once, few and many counts, or a class for expanded clones, and some rows have none.

CDR3aa	CDR3nt	v_gene	abundance	len	d_gene	j_gene
CASSEIPAYNEQFF	TGTGCCAGCAGCGAGATCCCGGCCTACAATGAGCAGTTCTTC	TRBV9	few	14	.	TRBJ2-1
CASSALFGQGSYGYTF	TGTGCCAGCAGCGCTCTATTTGGACAGGGGAGCTATGGCTACACCTTC	TRBV11-3	.	16	TRBD1	TRBJ1-2
CASSLLSTGSGTEAFF	TGTGCCAGCAGCTTACTCTCGACAGGATCGGGCACTGAAGCTTTCTTT	TRBV11-2	.	16	.	TRBJ1-1
CASSLEGLNYQPQHF	TGTGCCAGCAGCTTAGAGGGACTAAACTATCAGCCCCAGCATTTT	TRBV11-2	.	15	.	TRBJ1-5
CASVRGAYNEQFF	TGTGCCAGCGTCCGGGGGGCCTACAATGAGCAGTTCTTC	TRBV28	.	13	TRBD2	TRBJ2-1
CASSLGGPYGYTF	TGTGCCAGCAGCTTAGGGGGGCCCTATGGCTACACCTTC	TRBV7-6	few	13	.	TRBJ1-2
CASRPAGGPADTQYF	TGTGCCAGCCGGCCTGCGGGGGGGCCGGCAGATACGCAGTATTTT	TRBV9	.	15	TRBD2	TRBJ2-3
CASSPQGGNYGYTF	TGTGCCAGCTCCCCCCAGGGTGGGAACTATGGCTACACCTTC	TRBV18	few	14	.	TRBJ1-2
CASSPISSSSSYEQYF	TGTGCCAGCTCCCCCATTTCGTCCTCCAGCTCCTACGAGCAGTACTTC	TRBV18	.	16	.	TRBJ2-7
CASSQDSGNTEAFF	TGCGCCAGCAGCCAAGATTCCGGGAACACTGAAGCTTTCTTT	TRBV4-3	.	14	.	TRBJ1-1
CASIQTGGDFTEAFF	TGTGCCAGCATTCAGACCGGGGGGGATTTCACTGAAGCTTTCTTT	TRBV2	.	15	.	TRBJ1-1
CASSLAGAWTGELFF	TGTGCCAGCAGCTTAGCGGGGGCTTGGACCGGGGAGCTGTTTTTT	TRBV7-2	.	15	.	TRBJ2-2
CASSLTWGVGTEAFF	TGTGCCAGCAGCTTGACGTGGGGGGTAGGCACTGAAGCTTTCTTT	TRBV7-2	.	15	.	TRBJ1-1
CASSPPSYTDTQYF	TGTGCCAGCAGTCCCCCCTCCTACACAGATACGCAGTATTTT	TRBV7-2	once	14	.	TRBJ2-3
CASSGGQGVNIQYF	TGTGCCAGCAGTGGTGGACAGGGGGTTAACATTCAGTACTTC	TRBV9	.	14	TRBD1	TRBJ2-4
CASSGPGGLIDTQYF	TGTGCCAGCAGTGGACCCGGGGGACTGATAGATACGCAGTATTTT	TRBV25-1	.	15	.	TRBJ2-3
CASRPYRDNSYEQYF	TGTGCCAGCAGGCCCTATCGGGACAACTCCTACGAGCAGTACTTC	TRBV6-6	few	15	.	TRBJ2-7